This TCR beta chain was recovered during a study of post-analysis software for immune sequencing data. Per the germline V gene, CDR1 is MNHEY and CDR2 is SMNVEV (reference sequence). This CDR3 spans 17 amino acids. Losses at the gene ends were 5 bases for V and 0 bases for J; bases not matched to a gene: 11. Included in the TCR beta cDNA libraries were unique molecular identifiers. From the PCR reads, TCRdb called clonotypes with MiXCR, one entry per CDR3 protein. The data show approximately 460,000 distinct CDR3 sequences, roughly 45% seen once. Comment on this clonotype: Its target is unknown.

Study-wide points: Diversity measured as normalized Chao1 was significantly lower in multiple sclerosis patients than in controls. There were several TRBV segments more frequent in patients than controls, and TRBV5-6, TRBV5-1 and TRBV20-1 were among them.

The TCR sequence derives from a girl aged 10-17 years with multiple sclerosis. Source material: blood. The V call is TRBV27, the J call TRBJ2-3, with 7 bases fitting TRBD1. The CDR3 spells CASSPPTGWESTDTQYF. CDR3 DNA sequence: TGTGCCAGCAGTCCACCGACAGGGTGGGAGAGCACAGATACGCAGTATTTT.